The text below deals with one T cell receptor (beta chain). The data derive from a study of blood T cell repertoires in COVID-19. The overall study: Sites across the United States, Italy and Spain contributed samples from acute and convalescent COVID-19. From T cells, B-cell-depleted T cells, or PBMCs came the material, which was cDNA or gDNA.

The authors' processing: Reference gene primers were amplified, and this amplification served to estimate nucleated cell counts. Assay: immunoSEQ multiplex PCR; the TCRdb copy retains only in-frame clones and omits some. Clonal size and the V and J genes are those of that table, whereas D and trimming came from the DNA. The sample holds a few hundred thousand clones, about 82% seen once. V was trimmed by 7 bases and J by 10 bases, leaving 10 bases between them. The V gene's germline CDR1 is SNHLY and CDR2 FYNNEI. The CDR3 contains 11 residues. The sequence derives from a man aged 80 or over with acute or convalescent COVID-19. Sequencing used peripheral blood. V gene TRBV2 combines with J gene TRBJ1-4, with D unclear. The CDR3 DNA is TGTGCCAGCACGGGAGAAGGAAAACTGTTTTTT. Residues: CASTGEGKLFF.